The T cell receptor (beta chain) described here comes from a study of blood T cell repertoires in COVID-19 (dated by TCRdb to 2019 to 2021). For context, the study as a whole: Samples covering the acute and convalescent phases of COVID-19 were provided by collaborators in the United States, Italy and Spain. The prospective study material was composed of cDNA or gDNA derived from T cells, B-cell-depleted T cells, or PBMCs. Deeply sampled blood TCRbeta repertoires from subjects exposed to, actively infected with, or recovered from COVID-19 were included in the dataset. The repertoires were released in a freely available public database intended as a resource for research on the immune response to SARS-CoV-2. The samples were drawn from two sources: the first 160 participants of the ongoing ImmuneRACE study, and over 1,000 subjects contributed by 6 global collaborators. Nearly every sample came with metadata listing a de-identified subject ID, COVID-19 status, age in years and sex. Where HLA class I and class II types were available, the types were taken from metadata supplied by the sample provider, not from assay-based typing.

Via the germline V gene, CDR1 is SGHVS and CDR2 FQNEAQ. Inclusive of the bounding cysteine and phenylalanine, the CDR3 is 12 residues long. Only the CDR3 DNA stays, 36 bases, in frame from base 1. V is shortened by 1 base, J by 5 bases, and the region joining them spans 5 bases. General study outcomes and caveats: How much clinical and demographic metadata was included differed by source and by participant, and the metadata was provided uncurated.

In the prospective study, participants were about 18 to 89 years old, resided in around 25 geographic areas of the United States, and were enrolled through a virtual design. Cohort assignment in the prospective study relied on participant-reported clinical history from a screening survey and a study questionnaire. ImmuneRACE Cohort 3 recovered participants were defined by two consecutive negative NP/OP PCR tests, healthcare professional clearance, or symptom resolution. In the prospective study, whole blood, serum and a nasopharyngeal or oropharyngeal swab were collected from each participant by mobile phlebotomists. Additional blood draws and questionnaires over an approximately two-month period could optionally be provided by prospective study participants. Before DNA extraction, prospective study blood samples were shipped either frozen or at room temperature. TCRbeta CDR3 regions were amplified from genomic DNA using the immunoSEQ Assay, a bias-controlled multiplex PCR. As for the original processing: The number of nucleated cells in each sample was estimated by amplification of reference gene primers within the assay. To quantify the absolute abundance of each unique TCRbeta CDR3 rearrangement, sequence reads were collapsed and filtered. For each sample, productive Simpson clonality was calculated by taking the square root of Simpson's diversity index across productive rearrangements. TCRdb retrieved this table from immuneACCESS and kept in-frame rearrangements only. Not all clones are present; in checked studies, unresolved V genes account for under half, and no reason is known for the remainder. Clone size and V and J calls were adopted from that table, with D and trimming inferred from the DNA. For this sample there are a few hundred thousand clones; approximately 83% appear just once. The top ten constitute around 2.1% of the sample.

To note about this clone: The antigen this receptor binds is unknown. Base quality data are lacking; no much larger clone is found one base away.

The sequenced material came from PBMCs or T cells enriched from blood (not recorded which). The chain is made from TRBV7-8 and TRBJ1-2; TRBD1 is possibly the D segment (5 matching bases). The receptor was derived from a man aged 25-40 years who had recovered from COVID-19. The base sequence is TGTGCCAGCAGCTTAGGACAGTATGGCTACACCTTC. Its protein reads: CASSLGQYGYTF.